The entry below gives a single T cell receptor beta chain sequence along with its context. It lacks a known antigen. Per-base qualities were not stored, and no clone one base away is much larger. This sample is drawn from a study of OX40 agonist ivuxolimab in advanced cancers. For context, the study as a whole: Ivuxolimab was an agonistic, fully human IgG2 monoclonal antibody directed against OX40 (CD134), a costimulatory receptor. Intravenous ivuxolimab was administered to patients every 2 weeks at six dose levels: 0.01, 0.1, 0.3, 1.5, 3 and 10 mg/kg. Among the 50 to 55 dose-escalation patients, about 19 had hepatocellular carcinoma, 15 or so melanoma, 9 renal cell carcinoma and 9 head and neck cancer. Prior anti-PD-1, anti-PD-L1 or anti-CTLA-4 therapy was permitted, and checkpoint inhibitors had been received by about two fifths of dose-escalation patients. Three dose-escalation patients achieved partial responses, one with hepatocellular carcinoma and two with cutaneous melanoma. A male proportion of approximately 83% and a mean age of 60 years, ranging from roughly 20 to 80, were recorded for the dose-escalation cohort. The paper covers the monotherapy dose-escalation part of the phase I ivuxolimab trial, which included N of about 56 patients. Peripheral TCRbeta sequencing was intended to test whether TCR sequence diversity was altered and clonal T-cell expansion was caused by ivuxolimab. Results and caveats for the whole study, not just this receptor: Low levels of normalized T-cell clonal expansion were also seen in some patients who did not respond. After ivuxolimab, CD8+ T cells had more expanded clones than CD4+ T cells on average. The antigen specificity of the peripheral T cells that underwent clonal expansion was not determined. At doses of 0.1 to 3.0 mg/kg, clonal expansion of both CD4+ and CD8+ blood T cells was observed from baseline to week 6. In partial responders in the 0.1-3.0 mg/kg groups, normalized peripheral clonal expansion was found to be among the lowest, especially among CD8+ T cells.

Genomic DNA was isolated from the sorted cells so that the TCRbeta CDR3 region could be sequenced. The immunoSEQ Assay was used to sequence the TCRbeta CDR3 regions. Drawn from immuneACCESS, this table holds only the in-frame rearrangements with V and J called that TCRdb kept. Clones are partly lost; checked studies trace under half to an unresolved V gene and leave the rest unexplained. The sample yields fewer than 85,000 clones; about 86% were counted once. The ten most abundant clones make up under 2.5% of the sample. Patients with autoimmune disease history or receiving systemic immunosuppression were excluded from the trial. Peripheral blood for TCR sequencing was collected from all dose cohorts at baseline, on cycle 4 day 1, and on cycle 7 day 1. The samples were drawn from a first-in-human, open-label, multicenter phase I dose-escalation trial of ivuxolimab. Adults with locally advanced or metastatic melanoma, renal cell carcinoma, hepatocellular carcinoma or head and neck squamous cell carcinoma were enrolled in the trial. Before TCR sequencing, CD4+ T cells and CD8+ T cells were sorted from peripheral blood as separate populations.

The V end gives up 4 bases and the J end 1 base, leaving 9 bases in the junction not matched to a gene. The CDR3, cysteine through phenylalanine, is 16 amino acids long. The CDR3 DNA has 48 bases and is translated from base 1. The germline V gene gives CDR1 as SGHRS and CDR2 as YFSETQ. The receptor chain draws on TRBV5-1 and TRBJ1-2; TRBD1 lines up with 8 middle nucleotides. Sequences were derived from CD4+ or CD8+ T cells sorted from blood, sampled in a trial of the OX40 agonist ivuxolimab. The receptor was isolated from an adult with an advanced solid tumor such as melanoma, head and neck, liver or kidney cancer. The nucleotides read TGCGCCAGCAGCCCCGCCCGACAGGGGAGTAACTATGGCTACACCTTC. It is translated as CASSPARQGSNYGYTF.